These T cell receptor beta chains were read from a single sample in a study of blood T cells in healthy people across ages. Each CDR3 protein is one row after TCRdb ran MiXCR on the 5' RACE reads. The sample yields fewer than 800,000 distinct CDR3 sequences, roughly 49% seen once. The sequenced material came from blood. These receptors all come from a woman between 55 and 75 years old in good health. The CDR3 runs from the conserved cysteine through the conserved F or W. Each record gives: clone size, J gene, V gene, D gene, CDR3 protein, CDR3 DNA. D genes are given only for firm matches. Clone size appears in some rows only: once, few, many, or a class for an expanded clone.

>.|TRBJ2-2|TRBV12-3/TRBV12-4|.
CASSWSSAPNTGELFF
TGTGCCAGCAGTTGGAGTAGCGCCCCGAACACCGGGGAGCTGTTTTTT
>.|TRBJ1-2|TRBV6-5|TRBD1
CASSKTGTGWRNGYTF
TGTGCCAGCAGTAAAACAGGGACAGGGTGGAGGAATGGCTACACCTTC
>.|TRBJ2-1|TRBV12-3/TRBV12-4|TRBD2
CASTPTSGRTDEQFF
TGTGCCAGCACTCCAACTAGCGGGAGAACGGATGAGCAGTTCTTC
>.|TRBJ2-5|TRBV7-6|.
CASSLATGDQYF
TGTGCCAGCAGCTTAGCGACGGGCGACCAGTACTTC
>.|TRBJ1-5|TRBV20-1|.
CSARVAVWNQPQHF
TGCAGTGCTAGAGTCGCCGTATGGAATCAGCCCCAGCATTTT
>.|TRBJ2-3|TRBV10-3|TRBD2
CAISESLLAGDTDTQYF
TGTGCCATCAGTGAGTCTTTGCTAGCGGGAGACACAGATACGCAGTATTTT
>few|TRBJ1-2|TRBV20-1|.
CSARGGRPYGYTF
TGCAGTGCTAGAGGCGGACGGCCCTATGGCTACACCTTC
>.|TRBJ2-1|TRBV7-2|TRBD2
CATSGSSGYNEQFF
TGTGCCACAAGCGGGAGTTCGGGCTACAATGAGCAGTTCTTC
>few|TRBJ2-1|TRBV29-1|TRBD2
CSGGLAGMYNEQFF
TGCAGCGGTGGACTAGCGGGAATGTACAATGAGCAGTTCTTC
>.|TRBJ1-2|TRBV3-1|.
CASSQDSAKGYGYTF
TGTGCCAGCAGCCAAGACTCGGCTAAGGGGTATGGCTACACCTTC
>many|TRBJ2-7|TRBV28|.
CASSLRVGGQYF
TGTGCCAGCAGTTTAAGGGTGGGCGGGCAGTACTTC
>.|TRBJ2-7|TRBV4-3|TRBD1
CASSAGTGYSYEQYF
TGCGCCAGCAGCGCCGGGACAGGGTACTCCTACGAGCAGTACTTC
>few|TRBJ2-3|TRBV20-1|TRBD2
CSARLAGDTQYF
TGCAGTGCTAGGCTAGCGGGAGATACGCAGTATTTT
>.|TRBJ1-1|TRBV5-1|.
CASSLQSRQGTEAFF
TGCGCCAGCAGCTTGCAGAGCAGGCAGGGCACTGAAGCTTTCTTT
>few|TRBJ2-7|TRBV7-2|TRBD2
CASSLRAGVDEQYF
TGTGCCAGCAGCTTAAGAGCGGGAGTGGACGAGCAGTACTTC
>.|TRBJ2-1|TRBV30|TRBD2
CAWRASGRTAWNEQFF
TGTGCCTGGAGGGCTAGCGGGAGAACCGCGTGGAATGAGCAGTTCTTC
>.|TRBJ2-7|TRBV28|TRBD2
CASMSPTGLAGENEQYF
TGTGCCAGTATGTCACCCACGGGACTAGCCGGGGAGAACGAGCAGTACTTC
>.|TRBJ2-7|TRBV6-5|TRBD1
CASSRNGQGAHEQYF
TGTGCCAGCAGCCGGAACGGACAGGGGGCACACGAGCAGTACTTC
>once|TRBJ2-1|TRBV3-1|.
CASSQDEAWGSYNEQFF
TGTGCCAGCAGCCAAGATGAGGCCTGGGGCTCCTACAATGAGCAGTTCTTC
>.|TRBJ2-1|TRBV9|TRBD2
CASSVGLAGGPYNEQFF
TGTGCCAGCAGCGTTGGACTAGCGGGAGGGCCATACAATGAGCAGTTCTTC
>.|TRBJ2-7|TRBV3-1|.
CASRFGSYEQYF
TGTGCCAGCCGTTTCGGGAGCTACGAGCAGTACTTC
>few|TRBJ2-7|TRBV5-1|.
CASSGESYEQYF
TGCGCCAGCAGTGGAGAGTCCTACGAGCAGTACTTC
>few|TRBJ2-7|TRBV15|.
CATSRDRLAAEQYF
TGTGCCACCAGCAGAGATCGGTTAGCGGCCGAGCAGTACTTC
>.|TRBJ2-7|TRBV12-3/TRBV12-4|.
CASSLDGGVETRYF
TGTGCCAGCAGTTTAGACGGCGGGGTAGAGACCCGGTACTTC
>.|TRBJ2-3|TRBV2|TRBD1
CAIDRDRGLDTQYF
TGTGCCATTGACCGGGACAGGGGTCTAGATACGCAGTATTTT
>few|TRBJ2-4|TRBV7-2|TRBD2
CASSFPSGIQYF
TGTGCCAGCAGCTTCCCTAGCGGCATTCAGTACTTC
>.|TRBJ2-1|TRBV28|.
CASSSGLLNEQFF
TGTGCCAGCAGTTCCGGACTACTCAATGAGCAGTTCTTC
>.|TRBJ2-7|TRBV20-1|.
CSAIEAAHPYEQYF
TGCAGTGCTATAGAGGCTGCGCACCCCTACGAGCAGTACTTC
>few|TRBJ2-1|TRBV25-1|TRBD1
CASSEYRTGPKNNEQFF
TGTGCCAGCAGTGAATATAGGACAGGACCCAAGAACAATGAGCAGTTCTTC
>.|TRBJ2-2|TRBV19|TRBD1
CASSIDPTGPYSTGELFF
TGTGCCAGTAGTATAGACCCGACAGGGCCTTATTCTACCGGGGAGCTGTTTTTT
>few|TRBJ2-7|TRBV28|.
CASSLSSGWVYEQYF
TGTGCCAGCAGTCTTTCTTCAGGGTGGGTCTACGAGCAGTACTTC
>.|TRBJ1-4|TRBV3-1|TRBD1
CASSQRGGTGGVKLFF
TGTGCCAGCAGCCAACGAGGGGGGACAGGAGGCGTAAAACTGTTTTTT
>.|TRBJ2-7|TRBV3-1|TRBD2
CASSQLAGGSYEQYF
TGTGCCAGCAGCCAACTGGCGGGGGGATCCTACGAGCAGTACTTC
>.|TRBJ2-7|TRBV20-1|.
CSATLAEQYF
TGCAGTGCTACCTTGGCGGAGCAGTACTTC
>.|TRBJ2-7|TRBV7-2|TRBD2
CASSLQAGGLGEQYF
TGTGCCAGCAGCTTACAAGCGGGAGGTTTGGGGGAGCAGTACTTC
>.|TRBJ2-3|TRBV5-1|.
CASSLAATTDTQYF
TGCGCCAGCAGCTTGGCTGCCACCACAGATACGCAGTATTTT
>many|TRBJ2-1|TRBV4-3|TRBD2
CASSQELALAGYNEQFF
TGCGCCAGCAGCCAAGAATTGGCGCTAGCGGGCTACAATGAGCAGTTCTTC
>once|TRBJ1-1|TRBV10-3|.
CAISERGSNTEAFF
TGTGCCATCAGTGAGAGGGGGTCGAACACTGAAGCTTTCTTT
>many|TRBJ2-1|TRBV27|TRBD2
CASSTLGGVNEQFF
TGTGCCAGCAGCACCTTGGGGGGGGTCAATGAGCAGTTCTTC
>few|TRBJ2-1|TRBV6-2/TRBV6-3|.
CASTTIGGPNEQFF
TGTGCCAGCACCACCATCGGAGGACCCAATGAGCAGTTCTTC
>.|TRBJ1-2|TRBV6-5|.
CASKTEKHGYTF
TGTGCCAGCAAGACAGAAAAACATGGCTACACCTTC
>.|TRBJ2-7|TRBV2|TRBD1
CASSGDRGGYEQYF
TGTGCCAGCAGTGGGGACAGGGGAGGCTACGAGCAGTACTTC
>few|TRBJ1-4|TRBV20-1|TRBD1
CSARDLETGGEKLFF
TGCAGTGCTAGAGATTTAGAGACAGGGGGTGAAAAACTGTTTTTT
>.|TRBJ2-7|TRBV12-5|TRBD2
CASATKRQGLGLAGGLSYNEQYF
TGTGCTAGTGCCACAAAACGACAGGGGCTAGGACTAGCGGGAGGCCTCTCCTACAATGAGCAGTACTTC
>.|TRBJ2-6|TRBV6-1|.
CASLAADKGAGANVLTF
TGTGCCTCCCTAGCTGCGGACAAGGGGGCTGGGGCCAACGTCCTGACTTTC
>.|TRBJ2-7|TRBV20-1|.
CSARKGLYEQYF
TGCAGTGCTAGAAAGGGCCTTTACGAGCAGTACTTC
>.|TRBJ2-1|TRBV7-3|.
CASSLAWGDEQFF
TGTGCCAGCAGCTTAGCTTGGGGAGATGAGCAGTTCTTC
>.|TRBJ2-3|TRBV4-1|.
CASSQVLDTQYF
TGCGCCAGCAGCCAAGTGTTAGATACGCAGTATTTT
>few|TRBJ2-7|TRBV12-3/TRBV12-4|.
CASSLDRHSYEQYF
TGTGCCAGCAGTTTGGACAGACACTCCTACGAGCAGTACTTC
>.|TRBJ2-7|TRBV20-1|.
CSAQGLRVSYERYF
TGCAGTGCTCAAGGATTAAGGGTCTCCTACGAGCGGTACTTC
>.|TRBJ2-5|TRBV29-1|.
CSVRLGSETQYF
TGCAGCGTTCGGCTGGGGTCGGAGACCCAGTACTTC
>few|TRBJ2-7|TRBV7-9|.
CASSLAGVEANEQYF
TGTGCCAGCAGCTTAGCAGGGGTGGAGGCCAACGAGCAGTACTTC